Listed below are T cell receptor beta chains from one sample, sequenced in a study of T cell repertoires in ileal Crohn's disease. Sequencing used immunoSEQ multiplex PCR; TCRdb keeps in-frame clones, though not all of them. The sample contains 1,500 to 2,000 clones, roughly 90% of which appear only once. What was sequenced was ileal tissue. The receptors come from an adult with Crohn's disease. The CDR3 runs from the conserved cysteine through the conserved F or W. The order of the fields is J gene, D gene, V gene, CDR3 DNA, CDR3 protein. The D gene is left open where the match is weak.

TRBJ1-3 | . | TRBV30 | TGTGCCTGGGCGGGGGTTTCTGGAAACACCATATATTTT | CAWAGVSGNTIYF
TRBJ2-1 | . | TRBV20-1 | TGCAGTGTAGGGATTTACAATGAGCAGTTCTTC | CSVGIYNEQFF
TRBJ1-1 | . | TRBV7-3 | TGTGCCAGCAGCCCCATAGGGGGGGGGATCATGAACACTGAAGCTTTCTTT | CASSPIGGGIMNTEAFF
TRBJ2-2 | . | TRBV28 | TGTGCCAGCAGTTTAATAGGCACGTCGAACACCGGGGAGCTGTTTTTT | CASSLIGTSNTGELFF
TRBJ1-1 | . | TRBV5-3 | TGTGCCAGAAGCTTTAAGAAGGGACCGTTGAACACTGAAGCTTTCTTT | CARSFKKGPLNTEAFF
TRBJ2-4 | . | TRBV28 | TGTGCCAGCAGTCCCCCCAGTGGGCTAGCGAAGGCCAAAAACATTCAGTACTTC | CASSPPSGLAKAKNIQYF
TRBJ1-2 | TRBD1 | TRBV28 | TGTGCCAGCCAATGGACAGGGTTGTCTGGCTACACCTTC | CASQWTGLSGYTF
TRBJ1-2 | TRBD1 | TRBV9 | TGTGCCAGCAGCGTAGCCTGGGACAGGGGCAACTATGGCTACACTTTC | CASSVAWDRGNYGYTF
TRBJ2-2 | . | TRBV6-6 | TGTGCCAGCAGTAACGGAAGACCTAACACCGGGGAGCTGTTTTTT | CASSNGRPNTGELFF
TRBJ1-4 | . | TRBV6-5 | TGTGCCAGCAGGGAGAGGGTATCCAGAGAAAAACTGTTTTTT | CASRERVSREKLFF